These 12 T cell receptor beta chains share one sample of origin, sequenced in a study of PD-1 blockade in classical Hodgkin lymphoma. The method was immunoSEQ multiplex PCR; TCRdb's version includes in-frame clones alone and lacks a portion of them. Among some 14,000 clones listed, 86% were seen once. Relapses following autologous stem cell transplantation were seen in all patients, with brentuximab vedotin exposure varying. The input for sequencing was peripheral blood mononuclear cells (PBMCs), taken at baseline. These receptor sequences come from a human donor with classical Hodgkin lymphoma.

This chain links TRBV5-6 with TRBJ2-1; tentative D call: TRBD2 (6 bases). Germline V gene lookup returns CDR1 SGHDT and CDR2 YYEEEE. V was clipped by 6 bases and J by 6 bases, with 10 bases between them. The CDR3 spans 12 residues. This CDR3 reads CASIRAGNEQFF. CDR3 sequence (DNA): TGTGCCAGCATCCGAGCGGGCAATGAGCAGTTCTTC.

V usage is TRBV19 and J usage is TRBJ1-3; D might be TRBD1 (6 bases). CDR1 and CDR2 from the germline V gene are LNHDA and SQIVND (reference sequence). Trimming removed 4 bases from V and 4 bases from J, with 14 bases in between. The CDR3 runs to 15 residues. The CDR3 sequence: CASSRGTRTGNTIYF. CDR3 sequence (DNA): TGTGCCAGTAGTAGGGGGACAAGGACCGGAAACACCATATATTTT.

Only a few counts were recorded for this clone. The J gene is TRBJ1-3, the V gene TRBV27; D unclear. Germline assignment: CDR1 MNHEY and CDR2 SMNVEV (reference sequence). CDR3 size: 13 residues. The V end lost 5 bases, the J end lost 9 bases, and 14 bases lay between the germline ends. The CDR3 loop is CASSIGRTGTIYF. The CDR3 DNA reads TGTGCCAGCAGTATCGGACGGACGGGCACCATATATTTT.

The sample holds one count of this clone. The gene calls are TRBV9 and TRBJ2-1, with TRBD2 identical over 8 bases. CDR1 and CDR2 from the germline V gene are SGDLS and YYNGEE. The CDR3 runs to 15 residues. V trimming: 0 bases; J trimming: 8 bases; junction bases outside the gene matches: 7. The CDR3 sequence is CASSVGAGAKDEQFF. CDR3 in DNA: TGTGCCAGCAGCGTAGGAGCGGGAGCTAAGGATGAGCAGTTCTTC.

The rearrangement uses TRBV15 and TRBJ2-1; weak D call: TRBD2 (6 bases). Trimming took 3 bases from V and 0 from J, leaving 12 bases between them. There are 16 residues in the CDR3. Germline lookup yields CDR1 LNHNV and CDR2 YYDKDF (reference sequence). CDR3 nucleotide sequence: TGTGCCACCAGCAGTATGGACGGGGGCTCCTACAATGAGCAGTTCTTC. As protein: CATSSMDGGSYNEQFF.

The rearrangement joins TRBV2 to TRBJ1-1; D is ambiguous. Trimming took off 1 base at V and 10 bases at J, with 13 bases between the two ends. The germline V gene has CDR1 SNHLY and CDR2 FYNNEI. The CDR3 is 13 amino acids. The CDR3 DNA reads as TGTGCCAGCAGTGAAGACGGCCGAGGAGGAGCTTTCTTT. Its protein is CASSEDGRGGAFF.

V is TRBV5-5 and J is TRBJ1-2; 7 nucleotides align to TRBD1. This CDR3 spans 15 amino acids. From germline, CDR1 is SGHKS and CDR2 YYEKEE (reference sequence). With 6 bases clipped from V and 4 bases from J, the junction kept 12 bases outside the gene matches. The CDR3 DNA follows: TGTGCCAGCACCCTTTACTACCGGACAGGCTATGGCTACACCTTC. Translation: CASTLYYRTGYGYTF.

The CDR3 protein is CASSKQVSSYNEQFF. CDR3 nucleotides: TGTGCCAGTAGTAAACAGGTTAGCTCCTACAATGAGCAGTTCTTC. The chain recombines TRBV19 with TRBJ2-1; possible D gene TRBD1, 5 bases. Trimming cost V 4 bases and J 0 bases, with 10 bases left between them. There are 15 residues in the CDR3. Germline-derived CDR1 and CDR2 are LNHDA and SQIVND (reference sequence).

The table lists this clone with a few counts. The V and J genes are TRBV15 and TRBJ1-2; no firm D call. The V end lost 1 base, the J end lost 4 bases, and 16 bases lay between the germline ends. This CDR3 comprises 16 residues. Germline V gives CDR1 LNHNV, CDR2 YYDKDF (reference sequence). Here the CDR3 DNA reads TGTGCCACCAGCAGAGTCAGGTCGGGAGACCCCTATGGCTACACCTTC. Amino acids: CATSRVRSGDPYGYTF. Full variable domain (remainder filled in from reference TRBV15 and TRBJ1-2): DAMVIQNPRYQVTQFGKPVTLSCSQTLNHNVMYWYQQKSSQAPKLLFHYYDKDFNNEADTPDNFQSRRPNTSFCFLDIRSPGLGDTAMYLCATSRVRSGDPYGYTFGSGTRLTVV.

V is TRBV10-2 and J is TRBJ2-1; D is ambiguous. With 2 bases removed from V and 8 bases from J, the gap between germline ends came to 13 bases. The CDR3 has 14 residues. Germline loops: CDR1 WSHSY, CDR2 SAAADI. CDR3 amino acids: CASSERVRSDEQFF. In DNA form, the CDR3 reads TGCGCCAGCAGTGAGAGGGTGAGAAGCGATGAGCAGTTCTTC.

The genes are TRBV30 and TRBJ1-2, with unresolved D. Germline CDR1 reads GTSNPN; CDR2 reads SVGIG (reference sequence). V was shortened by 0 bases and J by 6 bases, with 17 bases between the two germline ends. CDR3 length: 15 residues. The CDR3 sequence is CAWSVSGVRVDGYTF. CDR3 sequence (DNA): TGTGCCTGGAGTGTATCCGGGGTGAGGGTTGATGGCTACACCTTC.

The rearrangement uses TRBV10-3 and TRBJ2-7; the match to TRBD2 covers 8 bases. The CDR3 runs 17 residues. Germline V CDR1 and CDR2: ENHRY, SYGVKD. V lost 0 bases and J lost 0; bases outside the gene matches: 7. CDR3 amino acids: CAISESLAGPNSYEQYF. CDR3 DNA sequence: TGTGCCATCAGTGAGTCTTTAGCGGGACCCAACTCCTACGAGCAGTACTTC.